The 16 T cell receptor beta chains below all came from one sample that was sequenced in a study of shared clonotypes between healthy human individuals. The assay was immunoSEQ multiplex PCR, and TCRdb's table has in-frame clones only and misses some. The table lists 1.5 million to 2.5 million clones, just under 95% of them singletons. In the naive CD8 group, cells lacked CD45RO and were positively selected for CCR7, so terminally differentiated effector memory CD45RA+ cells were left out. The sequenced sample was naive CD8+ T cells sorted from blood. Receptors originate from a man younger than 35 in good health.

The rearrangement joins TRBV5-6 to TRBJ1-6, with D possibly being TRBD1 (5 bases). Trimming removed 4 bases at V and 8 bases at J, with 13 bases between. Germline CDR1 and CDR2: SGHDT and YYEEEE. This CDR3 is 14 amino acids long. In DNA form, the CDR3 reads TGTGCCAGCAGCCAGGGCCCCATGGATTCACCCCTCCACTTT. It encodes CASSQGPMDSPLHF.

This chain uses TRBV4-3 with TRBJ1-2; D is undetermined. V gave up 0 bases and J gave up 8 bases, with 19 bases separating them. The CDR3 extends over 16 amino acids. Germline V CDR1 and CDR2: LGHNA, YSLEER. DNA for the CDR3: TGCGCCAGCAGCCAAGATCCTGAAGATGGCACTCGCGGCTACACCTTC. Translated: CASSQDPEDGTRGYTF.

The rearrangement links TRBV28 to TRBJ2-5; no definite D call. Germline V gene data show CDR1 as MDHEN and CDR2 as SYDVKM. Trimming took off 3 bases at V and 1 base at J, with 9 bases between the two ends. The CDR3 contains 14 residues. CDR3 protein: CASSFGSSQETQYF. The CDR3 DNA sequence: TGTGCCAGCAGTTTTGGGTCTAGCCAAGAGACCCAGTACTTC.

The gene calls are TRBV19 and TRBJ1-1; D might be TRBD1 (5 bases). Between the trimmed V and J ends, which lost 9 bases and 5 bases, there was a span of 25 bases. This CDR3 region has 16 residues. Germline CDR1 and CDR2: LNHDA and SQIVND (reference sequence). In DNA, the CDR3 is TGTGCCAGCACCAAACCCCCCGGGCAGGGATGGACTGAAGCTTTCTTT. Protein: CASTKPPGQGWTEAFF. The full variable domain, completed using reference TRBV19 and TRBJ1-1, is DGGITQSPKYLFRKEGQNVTLSCEQNLNHDAMYWYRQDPGQGLRLIYYSQIVNDFQKGDIAEGYSVSREKKESFPLTVTSAQKNPTAFYLCASTKPPGQGWTEAFFGQGTRLTVV.

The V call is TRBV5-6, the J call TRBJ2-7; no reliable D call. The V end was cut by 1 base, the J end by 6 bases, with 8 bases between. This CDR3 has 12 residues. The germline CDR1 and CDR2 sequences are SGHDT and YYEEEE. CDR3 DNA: TGTGCCAGCAGCTTGTTCCCCTCCGAGCAGTACTTC. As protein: CASSLFPSEQYF.

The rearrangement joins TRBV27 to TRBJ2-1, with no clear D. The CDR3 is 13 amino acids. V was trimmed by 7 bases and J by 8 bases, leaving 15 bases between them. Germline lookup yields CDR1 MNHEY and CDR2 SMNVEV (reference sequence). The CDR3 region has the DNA TGTGCCAGCACCCGGAATTGGGTCGATGAGCAGTTCTTC. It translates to CASTRNWVDEQFF.

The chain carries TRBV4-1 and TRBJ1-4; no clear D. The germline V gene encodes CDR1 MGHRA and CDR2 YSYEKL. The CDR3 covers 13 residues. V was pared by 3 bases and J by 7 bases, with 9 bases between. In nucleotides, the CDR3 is TGCGCCAGCAGCCAGGGCCAGTTTGAAAAACTGTTTTTT. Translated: CASSQGQFEKLFF.

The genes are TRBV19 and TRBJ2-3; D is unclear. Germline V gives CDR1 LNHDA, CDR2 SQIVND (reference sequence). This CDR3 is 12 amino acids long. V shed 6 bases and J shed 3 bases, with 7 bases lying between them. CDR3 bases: TGTGCCAGTAGGGATTTGACAGATACGCAGTATTTT. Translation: CASRDLTDTQYF.

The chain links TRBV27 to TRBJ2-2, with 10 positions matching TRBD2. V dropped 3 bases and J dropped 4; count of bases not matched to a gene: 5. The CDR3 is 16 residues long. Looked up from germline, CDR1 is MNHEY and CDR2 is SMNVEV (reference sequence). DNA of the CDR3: TGTGCCAGCAGTTTGGGAGCGGGAGGGTTCACCGGGGAGCTGTTTTTT. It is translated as CASSLGAGGFTGELFF.

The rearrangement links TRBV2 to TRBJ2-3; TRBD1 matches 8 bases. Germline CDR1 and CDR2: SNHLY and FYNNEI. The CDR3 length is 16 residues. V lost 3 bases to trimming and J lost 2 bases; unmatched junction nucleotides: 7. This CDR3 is CASSDPDRGPTDTQYF. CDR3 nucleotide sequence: TGTGCCAGCAGTGATCCCGACAGGGGACCCACAGATACGCAGTATTTT.

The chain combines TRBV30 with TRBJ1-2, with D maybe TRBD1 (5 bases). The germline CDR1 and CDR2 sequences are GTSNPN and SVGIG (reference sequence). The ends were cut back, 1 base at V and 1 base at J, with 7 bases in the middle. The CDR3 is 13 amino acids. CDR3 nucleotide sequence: TGTGCCTGGAGTGGACAGAATAACTATGGCTACACCTTC. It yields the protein CAWSGQNNYGYTF.

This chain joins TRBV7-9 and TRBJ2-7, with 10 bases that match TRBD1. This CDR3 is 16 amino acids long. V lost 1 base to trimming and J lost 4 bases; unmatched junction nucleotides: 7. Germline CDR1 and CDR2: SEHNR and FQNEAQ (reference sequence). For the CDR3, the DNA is TGTGCCAGCAGCTTAGGGACAGGGGGAAGCTGGTACGAGCAGTACTTC. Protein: CASSLGTGGSWYEQYF. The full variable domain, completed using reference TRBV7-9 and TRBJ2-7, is DTGVSQNPRHKITKRGQNVTFRCDPISEHNRLYWYRQTLGQGPEFLTYFQNEAQLEKSRLLSDRFSAERPKGSFSTLEIQRTEQGDSAMYLCASSLGTGGSWYEQYFGPGTRLTVT.

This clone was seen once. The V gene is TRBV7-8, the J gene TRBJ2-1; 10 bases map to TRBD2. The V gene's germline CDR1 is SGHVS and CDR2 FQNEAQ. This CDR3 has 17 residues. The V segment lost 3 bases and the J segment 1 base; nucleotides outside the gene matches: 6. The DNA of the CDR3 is TGTGCCAGCAGCTTCCCCTTAGCGGGAGGATCCTACAATGAGCAGTTCTTC. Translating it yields CASSFPLAGGSYNEQFF.

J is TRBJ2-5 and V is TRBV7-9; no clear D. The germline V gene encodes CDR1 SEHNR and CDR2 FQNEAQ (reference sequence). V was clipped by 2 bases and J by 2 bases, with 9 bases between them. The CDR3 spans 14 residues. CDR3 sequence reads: CASSLKQTQETQYF. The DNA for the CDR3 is TGTGCCAGCAGCTTAAAGCAGACTCAAGAGACCCAGTACTTC.

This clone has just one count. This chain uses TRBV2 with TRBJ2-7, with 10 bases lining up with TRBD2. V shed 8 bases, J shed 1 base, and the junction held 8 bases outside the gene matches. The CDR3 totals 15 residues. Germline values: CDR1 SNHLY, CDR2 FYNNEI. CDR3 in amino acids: CASDPGLALSYEQYF. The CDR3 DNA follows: TGTGCCAGCGACCCGGGACTAGCGTTATCCTACGAGCAGTACTTC.

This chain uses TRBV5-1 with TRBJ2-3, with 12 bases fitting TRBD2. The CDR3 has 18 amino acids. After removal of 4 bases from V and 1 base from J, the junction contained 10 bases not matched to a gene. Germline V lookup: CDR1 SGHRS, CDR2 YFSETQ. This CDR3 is CASSPGTSGRRGTDTQYF. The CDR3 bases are TGCGCCAGCAGCCCGGGGACTAGCGGGCGTCGGGGCACAGATACGCAGTATTTT.